A selection of T cell receptor beta chains follows, all from one sample in a study of multiple sclerosis patients with progressive multifocal leukoencephalopathy. The protocol was immunoSEQ multiplex PCR, while the TCRdb copy is restricted to in-frame clones and leaves out a portion. The sample holds around 30,000 clones, around 92% seen once. The sequencing used PBMCs, collected from a patient treated with natalizumab. Source of these receptors: a human donor with multiple sclerosis. The CDR3 runs from the conserved cysteine through the conserved F or W. A D gene is named only where the DNA matches it firmly. Not all rows give a size; the values are once, few, many and, for expanded clones, a class.

D gene	clone size	V gene	J gene	CDR3 DNA	CDR3 protein
-	once	TRBV2	TRBJ1-3	TGTGCCAGCAGTGCCAGGGGTGGCCGAGACACCATATATTTT	CASSARGGRDTIYF
-	-	TRBV6-6	TRBJ2-7	TGTGCCAGCAGTTCCCATCAAGATAAGGAGTACTTC	CASSSHQDKEYF
-	once	TRBV20-1	TRBJ2-3	TGCAGTGCTAGTTTCGTGAATACGCAGTATTTT	CSASFVNTQYF
-	once	TRBV28	TRBJ1-3	TGTGCCAGCAGCCTCCCACCCGGCGGTCGGACCTCCGGAAACACCATATATTTT	CASSLPPGGRTSGNTIYF
-	-	TRBV6-1	TRBJ1-4	TGTGCCAGCAGTGGGGACACGGGAGCAACTAATGAAAAACTGTTTTTT	CASSGDTGATNEKLFF
TRBD2	-	TRBV30	TRBJ2-7	TGTGCCTGGCAAATCCTAGCGGGAGCTGGGGAGCAGTACTTC	CAWQILAGAGEQYF
TRBD1	once	TRBV5-6	TRBJ1-2	TGTGCCAGCAGCACTGGGACAGCAAACTATGGCTACACCTTC	CASSTGTANYGYTF
-	once	TRBV5-5	TRBJ1-2	TGTGCCAGCAGCTTGTCTCGGCCGACAGGACCGCTTGGCTACACCTTC	CASSLSRPTGPLGYTF
TRBD2	-	TRBV7-9	TRBJ2-7	TGTGCCAGCAGCCCCTTACTAGCGGGAGCGGGCGAGCAGTACTTC	CASSPLLAGAGEQYF
-	-	TRBV11-2	TRBJ2-5	TGTGCCAGCAGCCAGCGAAGACAGAAAGAGACCCAGTACTTC	CASSQRRQKETQYF
-	-	TRBV30	TRBJ1-5	TGTGCCTGGAGCCCAAGGTCAGGGATCGGGCATCAGCCCCAGCATTTT	CAWSPRSGIGHQPQHF
-	-	TRBV19	TRBJ1-1	TGTGCCAGTAGTATAGGAGAAATTAACACTGAAGCTTTCTTT	CASSIGEINTEAFF
-	-	TRBV11-2	TRBJ2-2	TGTGCCAGCAGGGGCGGCGGGGGCGCGAACACCGGGGAGCTGTTTTTT	CASRGGGGANTGELFF
TRBD2	-	TRBV5-5	TRBJ2-5	TGTGCCAGCAGCTTGGCCGGACTAGCGGTGGGGGAGACCCAGTACTTC	CASSLAGLAVGETQYF
TRBD1	-	TRBV7-2	TRBJ1-6	TGTGCCAGCAGCTTGCACCGGACAGGGTCATCACCCCTCCACTTT	CASSLHRTGSSPLHF
-	-	TRBV9	TRBJ2-3	TGTGCCAGCAGCGTAGGGGGGGCTAGCACAGATACGCAGTATTTT	CASSVGGASTDTQYF
-	-	TRBV19	TRBJ2-1	TGTGCCAGTAAAGGGGGGTACTTGGATGAGCAGTTCTTC	CASKGGYLDEQFF
TRBD1	-	TRBV19	TRBJ1-5	TGTGCCAGTAGTCCCGGGACAGGAGGTAATCAGCCCCAGCATTTT	CASSPGTGGNQPQHF
-	-	TRBV19	TRBJ2-3	TGTGCCAGTAGTATGGTGGTAGCGGTTCCCGTCGGCACAGATACGCAGTATTTT	CASSMVVAVPVGTDTQYF
-	-	TRBV19	TRBJ1-2	TGTGCCAGTAGTATAGCAGATAGGGGCAGATTTTATGGCTACACCTTC	CASSIADRGRFYGYTF
TRBD2	once	TRBV27	TRBJ2-1	TGTGCCAGCAGTCCCGGGACTAGCGGGAGTAATGAGCAGTTCTTC	CASSPGTSGSNEQFF
-	-	TRBV11-2	TRBJ1-4	TGTGCCAGCAGCTTAGAGGCCGGAGGCGATGAAAAACTGTTTTTT	CASSLEAGGDEKLFF